A selection of T cell receptor beta chains follows, all from one sample in a study of radiotherapy plus CTLA-4 blockade in lung cancer. Sequencing was performed with immunoSEQ multiplex PCR; in TCRdb, only in-frame clones are kept and a portion is missing. The table records approximately 80,000 clones, 70% to 80% of them present only once. The sequences come from peripheral blood, collected from a patient treated with radiotherapy plus ipilimumab. These receptors came from a human donor with non-small cell lung cancer whose response to radiotherapy plus ipilimumab could not be evaluated. Each CDR3 is given with its conserved first and last residue. Each record gives: V gene, clone size, D gene, J gene, CDR3 protein, CDR3 DNA. The D gene is left open where the match is weak. Clone size, where shown, is once, few, many, or a class for clones that have expanded.

v_call: TRBV5-6; clone_size: -; d_call: TRBD2; j_call: TRBJ2-7; cdr3_aa: CASSSLRRGRYEQYF; cdr3_nt: TGTGCCAGCAGCTCTTTGAGGCGCGGGAGATACGAGCAGTACTTC
v_call: TRBV18; clone_size: -; d_call: -; j_call: TRBJ2-7; cdr3_aa: CASSPSASRSGEQYF; cdr3_nt: TGTGCCAGCTCACCAAGTGCTAGTAGATCCGGCGAGCAGTACTTC
v_call: TRBV6-5; clone_size: -; d_call: -; j_call: TRBJ1-2; cdr3_aa: CASSFRGNGYTF; cdr3_nt: TGTGCCAGCAGTTTCCGAGGGAATGGCTACACCTTC
v_call: TRBV29-1; clone_size: -; d_call: -; j_call: TRBJ1-1; cdr3_aa: CSDGDKNTEAFF; cdr3_nt: TGCAGCGACGGGGACAAGAACACTGAAGCTTTCTTT
v_call: TRBV19; clone_size: -; d_call: -; j_call: TRBJ1-1; cdr3_aa: CASIQPTDPNTEAFF; cdr3_nt: TGTGCCAGTATTCAACCGACAGACCCGAACACTGAAGCTTTCTTT
v_call: TRBV9; clone_size: -; d_call: -; j_call: TRBJ2-6; cdr3_aa: CASSGTAGANVLTF; cdr3_nt: TGTGCCAGCAGCGGGACAGCTGGGGCCAACGTCCTGACTTTC
v_call: TRBV9; clone_size: -; d_call: TRBD1; j_call: TRBJ2-3; cdr3_aa: CASSGQGAVGTQYF; cdr3_nt: TGTGCCAGCAGCGGACAGGGGGCCGTCGGTACGCAGTATTTT
v_call: TRBV27; clone_size: -; d_call: TRBD1; j_call: TRBJ1-1; cdr3_aa: CASTGQGGNTEAFF; cdr3_nt: TGTGCCAGCACCGGACAGGGAGGGAACACTGAAGCTTTCTTT
v_call: TRBV15; clone_size: once; d_call: TRBD2; j_call: TRBJ2-5; cdr3_aa: CATTDWTSGVEETQYF; cdr3_nt: TGTGCCACCACTGACTGGACTAGCGGGGTAGAAGAGACCCAGTACTTC
v_call: TRBV6-6; clone_size: -; d_call: -; j_call: TRBJ2-3; cdr3_aa: CASSYQTWDTQYF; cdr3_nt: TGTGCCAGCAGTTACCAGACATGGGATACGCAGTATTTT
v_call: TRBV6-6; clone_size: -; d_call: TRBD1; j_call: TRBJ1-1; cdr3_aa: CASSYYRGAMDTEAFF; cdr3_nt: TGTGCCAGCAGTTACTACAGGGGGGCTATGGACACTGAAGCTTTCTTT
v_call: TRBV5-4; clone_size: -; d_call: TRBD2; j_call: TRBJ2-1; cdr3_aa: CASSFGLAGIEQFF; cdr3_nt: TGTGCCAGCAGCTTCGGACTAGCGGGAATTGAGCAGTTCTTC
v_call: TRBV6-1; clone_size: -; d_call: TRBD2; j_call: TRBJ2-7; cdr3_aa: CASTPTGGYEQYF; cdr3_nt: TGTGCCAGCACCCCGACGGGGGGCTACGAGCAGTACTTC
v_call: TRBV5-5; clone_size: -; d_call: -; j_call: TRBJ2-2; cdr3_aa: CASSSQITGELFF; cdr3_nt: TGTGCCAGCAGCTCCCAGATCACCGGGGAGCTGTTTTTT
v_call: TRBV30; clone_size: -; d_call: -; j_call: TRBJ1-2; cdr3_aa: CAWSVPDSRYGYTF; cdr3_nt: TGTGCCTGGAGTGTACCGGACAGCCGCTATGGCTACACCTTC
v_call: TRBV6-5; clone_size: -; d_call: TRBD1; j_call: TRBJ1-2; cdr3_aa: CASNSLTGGADSSF; cdr3_nt: TGTGCCAGCAACTCACTGACAGGGGGCGCAGATTCCTCCTTC
v_call: TRBV9; clone_size: once; d_call: -; j_call: TRBJ1-2; cdr3_aa: CASSSSYGYTF; cdr3_nt: TGTGCCAGCAGCTCGAGTTATGGCTACACCTTC
v_call: TRBV4-2; clone_size: few; d_call: TRBD1; j_call: TRBJ1-3; cdr3_aa: CASSQKGATSGNTIYF; cdr3_nt: TGTGCCAGCAGCCAAAAGGGGGCGACCTCTGGAAACACCATATATTTT
v_call: TRBV6-1; clone_size: -; d_call: -; j_call: TRBJ2-3; cdr3_aa: CARVLTDPTDTQYF; cdr3_nt: TGTGCCAGGGTCCTTACAGATCCCACAGATACGCAGTATTTT
v_call: TRBV7-9; clone_size: -; d_call: TRBD2; j_call: TRBJ2-1; cdr3_aa: CASTLAGGYNEQFF; cdr3_nt: TGTGCCAGCACCTTAGCGGGAGGCTACAATGAGCAGTTCTTC
v_call: TRBV7-2; clone_size: -; d_call: -; j_call: TRBJ2-6; cdr3_aa: CASSLGFPWSSGANVLTF; cdr3_nt: TGTGCCAGCAGCTTAGGATTCCCGTGGAGCTCTGGGGCCAACGTCCTGACTTTC
v_call: TRBV7-2; clone_size: many; d_call: TRBD1; j_call: TRBJ1-1; cdr3_aa: CASSSHRGQTEAFF; cdr3_nt: TGTGCCAGCAGCTCCCACAGGGGGCAAACTGAAGCTTTCTTT
v_call: TRBV7-8; clone_size: -; d_call: -; j_call: TRBJ2-7; cdr3_aa: CASSLEAQRAYEQYF; cdr3_nt: TGTGCCAGCAGCTTAGAAGCCCAACGTGCCTACGAGCAGTACTTC
v_call: TRBV7-9; clone_size: -; d_call: -; j_call: TRBJ2-7; cdr3_aa: CASTSDGLEQYF; cdr3_nt: TGTGCCAGCACCAGTGATGGGCTCGAGCAGTACTTC
v_call: TRBV11-2; clone_size: few; d_call: -; j_call: TRBJ2-1; cdr3_aa: CASSLVHRGNEQFF; cdr3_nt: TGTGCCAGCAGCTTAGTACATCGGGGAAATGAGCAGTTCTTC
v_call: TRBV7-3; clone_size: -; d_call: TRBD2; j_call: TRBJ2-1; cdr3_aa: CASSPREGTYNEQFF; cdr3_nt: TGTGCCAGCAGCCCCCGGGAGGGGACCTACAATGAGCAGTTCTTC
v_call: TRBV9; clone_size: -; d_call: -; j_call: TRBJ1-2; cdr3_aa: CASSAGTTGGYTF; cdr3_nt: TGTGCCAGCAGCGCAGGGACAACCGGCGGCTACACCTTC
v_call: TRBV25-1; clone_size: -; d_call: -; j_call: TRBJ2-2; cdr3_aa: CASSRPGNTGELFF; cdr3_nt: TGTGCCAGCAGTAGGCCAGGGAACACCGGGGAGCTGTTTTTT
v_call: TRBV7-2; clone_size: few; d_call: -; j_call: TRBJ1-1; cdr3_aa: CASSLDRNTEAFF; cdr3_nt: TGTGCCAGCAGCCTCGACAGGAACACTGAAGCTTTCTTT